These 3 T cell receptor beta chains originate from one sample sequenced in a study of T-cell memory formation after mild COVID-19. Using its own MiXCR run on the 5' RACE reads, TCRdb lists one record per CDR3 protein. The sample includes 550,000 to 700,000 distinct CDR3 sequences, approximately 18% of them seen just once. The source material was PBMCs or a T cell subset sorted from them (not recorded which). The source of these receptors is an adult woman who had mild COVID-19 (a few samples of this study predate the infection). Cell type and time point are not known.

The chain recombines TRBV5-4 with TRBJ2-7; perhaps TRBD1 as D (6 bases). The CDR3 totals 15 residues. V lost 3 bases, J lost 0 bases, and 13 bases lay in between. Looked up from germline, CDR1 is SGHNT and CDR2 is YYREEE (reference sequence). Written as DNA, the CDR3 is TGTGCCAGCAGCTCTGCAGACAGGCACTCCTACGAGCAGTACTTC. This gives the protein CASSSADRHSYEQYF.

The chain recombines TRBV6-2 or TRBV6-3 with TRBJ2-2; either TRBD1 or TRBD2 may fit D (5 bases each). There are 13 residues in the CDR3. V was clipped by 1 base and J by 5 bases, with 5 bases between them. Germline CDR1 reads MNHEY; CDR2 reads SVGEGT. CDR3 sequence: CASSYWGTGELFF. The CDR3, as DNA: TGTGCCAGCAGTTACTGGGGGACCGGGGAGCTGTTTTTT.

Only a few counts were recorded for this clonotype. The chain joins TRBV4-3 to TRBJ2-5, with D possibly TRBD1 on 6 matching bases. The CDR3 extends over 16 amino acids. Deletions cut 0 bases from V and 1 base from J, with 12 bases between. Per the germline V gene, CDR1 is LGHNA and CDR2 is YSLEER. The CDR3 here is CASSQDSGAGQETQYF. The CDR3 DNA is TGCGCCAGCAGCCAAGACTCAGGGGCAGGCCAAGAGACCCAGTACTTC.